These 18 T cell receptor beta chains originate from one sample sequenced in a study of cytomegalovirus exposure and HLA in healthy donors. PCR involved 60 Vbeta and 13 Jbeta primers. Some clones are missing from TCRdb's copy, which holds only in-frame ones; the method was immunoSEQ multiplex PCR. The sample lists about 150,000 clones, roughly 88% seen once, with about 6.8% in the top ten. Material: PBMCs. Receptor source: a man aged 45-60 years in good health and CMV-seropositive.

The rearrangement uses TRBV29-1 and TRBJ2-5; maybe TRBD1 (5 bases). V shed 2 bases and J shed 3 bases, with 10 bases lying between them. CDR1 is SQVTM, CDR2 ANQGSEA, per germline. The CDR3 runs 13 residues. The CDR3 here is CSVEPREEETQYF. Written as DNA, the CDR3 is TGCAGCGTTGAACCCAGGGAAGAAGAGACCCAGTACTTC.

V usage is TRBV9 and J usage is TRBJ2-1; no reliable D call. V lost 0 bases and J lost 0, with 10 bases in between. The length of the CDR3 is 16 residues. The germline CDR1 and CDR2 sequences are SGDLS and YYNGEE. CDR3 sequence reads: CASSVGAMSSYNEQFF. The CDR3 DNA is TGTGCCAGCAGCGTAGGGGCCATGAGCTCCTACAATGAGCAGTTCTTC.

The chain carries TRBV6-5 and TRBJ1-5, with 8 bases fitting TRBD1. With V trimmed by 4 bases and J by 7 bases, 9 bases remained unmatched. The germline V gene encodes CDR1 MNHEY and CDR2 SVGAGI. CDR3 length: 15 residues. CDR3 nucleotides: TGTGCCAGCAGTTCCGGACAGGGCGGAATCCAGCCCCAGCATTTT. Its translation: CASSSGQGGIQPQHF.

The chain joins TRBV19 to TRBJ2-6, with D possibly being TRBD1 (6 bases). Germline CDR1 is LNHDA and CDR2 is SQIVND (reference sequence). CDR3 length equals 15 residues. Trimming pared 3 bases from V and 0 bases from J, leaving 6 bases between. In DNA form, the CDR3 reads TGTGCCAGTAGTATGGGACACTCTGGGGCCAACGTCCTGACTTTC. It codes for CASSMGHSGANVLTF.

The J gene is TRBJ2-7, the V gene TRBV2; 9 bases align to TRBD2. The CDR3 has 15 amino acids. V shed 3 bases, J shed 7 bases, and the junction held 10 bases outside the gene matches. The V gene's germline CDR1 is SNHLY and CDR2 FYNNEI. For the CDR3, the DNA is TGTGCCAGCAGTGAGTCGGCACTAGCGGGTCAAGAGCAGTACGTC. This encodes CASSESALAGQEQYV.

The chain carries TRBV9 and TRBJ2-1, with D perhaps TRBD2 (6 bases). This CDR3 region has 14 residues. CDR1 and CDR2 (germline): SGDLS, YYNGEE. Trimming removed 3 bases at V and 4 bases at J, with 11 bases between. CDR3 DNA: TGTGCCAGCAGCGGTTTGGCGGGGTACAATGAGCAGTTCTTC. Residues: CASSGLAGYNEQFF. Full variable domain (remainder filled in from reference TRBV9 and TRBJ2-1): DSGVTQTPKHLITATGQRVTLRCSPRSGDLSVYWYQQSLDQGLQFLIQYYNGEERAKGNILERFSAQQFPDLHSELNLSSLELGDSALYFCASSGLAGYNEQFFGPGTRLTVL.

The chain combines TRBV5-6 with TRBJ1-5; TRBD1 is a possible D gene (5 bases). Germline V lookup: CDR1 SGHDT, CDR2 YYEEEE. The CDR3 is 14 amino acids. Between the trimmed V and J ends, which lost 3 bases and 4 bases, there was a span of 11 bases. This CDR3 reads CASSSSGGNQPQHF. CDR3 in DNA: TGTGCCAGCAGCTCCAGCGGGGGGAATCAGCCCCAGCATTTT.

This clone showed up just a few times. The chain carries TRBV11-3 and TRBJ2-1, with unresolved D. Trimming removed 8 bases from V and 7 bases from J, with 9 bases in between. The CDR3 loop spans 11 amino acids. From germline, CDR1 is SGHNT and CDR2 YENEEA. CDR3 DNA sequence: TGTGCCAGCCGGAGTGGTAATGAGCAGTTCTTC. Translation gives CASRSGNEQFF.

This clone was seen a single time. The chain uses TRBV14 and TRBJ2-3; D is ambiguous. This CDR3 contains 14 residues. V lost 4 bases, J lost 1 base, and 9 bases lay in between. Germline CDR1 and CDR2: SGHDN and FVKESK. CDR3 nucleotides: TGTGCCAGCAGCCCCCGGAGTGGCACAGATACGCAGTATTTT. Translation gives CASSPRSGTDTQYF.

The V gene is TRBV1, the J gene TRBJ2-7; TRBD2, the table's D call, lacks a check against the DNA. TRBV1 is labeled a pseudogene. This CDR3 has 16 amino acids. CDR3 loop: CTSSQDGRVDVYEQYV. CDR3 DNA: TGCACCAGCAGCCAAGACGGGCGGGTCGACGTCTACGAGCAGTACGTC.

The chain joins TRBV5-4 to TRBJ2-3; possible D gene TRBD2, 6 bases. The CDR3 runs 15 residues. Germline V gene lookup returns CDR1 SGHNT and CDR2 YYREEE (reference sequence). V was shortened by 3 bases and J by 2 bases, with 13 bases between the two germline ends. CDR3 protein: CASSSRDSHTDTQYF. The CDR3 region has the DNA TGTGCCAGCAGCTCCCGGGACTCTCACACAGATACGCAGTATTTT.

This chain joins TRBV29-1 and TRBJ1-1, with a possible D match to TRBD1 (6 bases). CDR3 length: 12 amino acids. V was shortened by 7 bases and J by 8 bases, with 17 bases between the two germline ends. Germline V gives CDR1 SQVTM, CDR2 ANQGSEA. The CDR3 DNA follows: TGCAGCGCTAGGACAGCCGGTAGCGAAGCTTTCTTT. Residues: CSARTAGSEAFF.

The J gene is TRBJ2-3, the V gene TRBV29-1, with 10 bases aligning to TRBD2. The trim removed 6 bases at V and 6 bases at J, leaving 9 bases unmatched. This CDR3 spans 14 amino acids. The germline CDR1 and CDR2 sequences are SQVTM and ANQGSEA. CDR3 sequence reads: CSVRPASGSDTQYF. The CDR3 DNA reads as TGCAGCGTCCGTCCGGCTAGCGGGAGTGATACGCAGTATTTT.

The gene calls are TRBV10-3 and TRBJ2-7, with D maybe TRBD1 (6 bases). Germline V gene data show CDR1 as ENHRY and CDR2 as SYGVKD. V lost 10 bases to trimming and J lost 0 bases, with 10 bases between them. The CDR3 has 12 residues. The CDR3 region has the DNA TGTGCCACCCGGACAGACTCCTACGAGCAGTACGTC. As protein: CATRTDSYEQYV.

In its sample, this clone was seen once. The chain joins TRBV5-1 to TRBJ2-1; 7 bases align to TRBD2. CDR1 and CDR2 (germline): SGHRS, YFSETQ. V gave up 4 bases and J gave up 9 bases; unmatched junction bases: 13. The CDR3 has 15 amino acids. The CDR3 spells CASSPNGAGLGEQFF. As DNA, the CDR3 is TGCGCCAGCAGCCCGAATGGAGCGGGGCTAGGTGAGCAGTTCTTC.

This clone has only a few counts. This chain connects TRBV6-5 to TRBJ2-1; 9 bases line up with TRBD2. V was clipped by 2 bases and J by 5 bases; unmatched bases: 4. The CDR3 has 15 amino acids. Germline lookup yields CDR1 MNHEY and CDR2 SVGAGI. CDR3 region: CASSYRGLANNEQFF. The CDR3 DNA is TGTGCCAGCAGTTACAGAGGACTAGCGAACAATGAGCAGTTCTTC.

V usage is TRBV19 and J usage is TRBJ1-2; D call uncertain. Deletions cut 4 bases from V and 0 bases from J, with 12 bases between. CDR1 is LNHDA and CDR2 is SQIVND in the germline V gene (reference sequence). The CDR3 is 15 amino acids. For the CDR3, the DNA is TGTGCCAGTAGTACAGGTTATCAGTCTAACTATGGCTACACCTTC. Its protein product is CASSTGYQSNYGYTF.

V usage is TRBV19 and J usage is TRBJ2-2; D gene ambiguous. V lost 3 bases, J lost 4 bases, and 6 bases lay in between. Germline V gives CDR1 LNHDA, CDR2 SQIVND (reference sequence). The CDR3 runs 13 residues. The CDR3 nucleotides are TGTGCCAGTAGTATCCCCGGCACCGGGGAGCTGTTTTTT. Translating it yields CASSIPGTGELFF.